The present T cell receptor (beta chain) was sequenced within a study of blood T cell repertoires in COVID-19. About the study: The analysed material was cDNA or gDNA that came from T cells, B-cell-depleted T cells, or PBMCs.

Generated by immunoSEQ multiplex PCR, the TCRdb table keeps only in-frame clones and is missing some. The table has 350,000 to 400,000 clones, approximately 89% seen once. Trimming removed 2 bases at V and 4 bases at J, with 14 bases between. The CDR3 extends over 14 amino acids. Germline V lookup: CDR1 SQVTM, CDR2 ANQGSEA. The chain couples TRBV29-1 to TRBJ1-2; D is uncertain. The sample consisted of PBMCs or T cells enriched from blood (not recorded which). This clonotype was sampled from a woman between 40 and 50 years old who had been exposed to COVID-19. The CDR3: CSVELEGSLYGYTF. Written as DNA, the CDR3 is TGCAGCGTTGAATTGGAGGGTTCTCTCTATGGCTACACCTTC.